The 9 T cell receptor beta chains listed next were all sequenced from one sample in a study of identical twins. TCRdb processed the 5' RACE reads anew with MiXCR; each CDR3 protein has one entry. The table shows more than 1.5 million distinct CDR3 sequences, with around 33% occurring only once. Sequences were obtained from cord blood. These receptors came from a newborn girl in good health.

This clonotype showed up just a few times. The chain carries TRBV9 and TRBJ2-7; 9 bases line up with TRBD2. With V trimmed by 0 bases and J by 3 bases, 4 bases remained unmatched. This CDR3 spans 15 amino acids. CDR1 and CDR2 from the germline V gene are SGDLS and YYNGEE. The CDR3 DNA reads TGTGCCAGCAGCGTAGATGGGACTAGCTACTACGAGCAGTACTTC. Amino acids: CASSVDGTSYYEQYF. Filled out from reference TRBV9 and TRBJ2-7, the complete variable domain reads DSGVTQTPKHLITATGQRVTLRCSPRSGDLSVYWYQQSLDQGLQFLIQYYNGEERAKGNILERFSAQQFPDLHSELNLSSLELGDSALYFCASSVDGTSYYEQYFGPGTRLTVT.

The rearrangement links TRBV6-2 or TRBV6-3 to TRBJ2-3; 10 bases fit TRBD2. The CDR3 has 14 residues. V dropped 6 bases and J dropped 6; count of bases not matched to a gene: 6. Per germline, CDR1 MNHEY and CDR2 SVGEGT. In DNA, the CDR3 is TGTGCCAGCAGAATAGCGGGAGGAATGGATACGCAGTATTTT. Encoded protein: CASRIAGGMDTQYF.

The sample holds one count of this clonotype. The rearrangement uses TRBV18 and TRBJ2-1; the match to TRBD2 covers 8 bases. After removal of 6 bases from V and 6 bases from J, the junction contained 10 bases not matched to a gene. This CDR3 contains 15 residues. The germline gives CDR1 KGHSH, CDR2 LQKENI. The CDR3 DNA reads TGTGCCAGCTCCCCGGGAGGGGGACGCCCCAATGAGCAGTTCTTC. It is translated as CASSPGGGRPNEQFF.

This clonotype was found a few times. The rearrangement joins TRBV20-1 to TRBJ1-4; D is uncertain. CDR1 is DFQATT and CDR2 is SNEGSKA in the germline V gene (reference sequence). The CDR3 is 16 residues long. V shed 0 bases and J shed 5 bases, with 16 bases lying between them. The CDR3 DNA sequence: TGCAGTGCTAGAGAGGGTCTGCCCTCGCGGAATGAAAAACTGTTTTTT. Translating it yields CSAREGLPSRNEKLFF.

V and J are TRBV5-1 and TRBJ2-7; D might be TRBD1 or TRBD2, each matching 5 bases. Germline V CDR1 and CDR2: SGHRS, YFSETQ. V lost 2 bases, J lost 3 bases, and 21 bases lay in between. The CDR3 has 17 residues. The CDR3 is CASSFLSTGAGIYEQYF. The CDR3 coding sequence is TGCGCCAGCAGCTTCCTTTCGACCGGGGCCGGAATCTACGAGCAGTACTTC.

V and J are TRBV12-3 or TRBV12-4 and TRBJ2-3; 7 bases fit TRBD2. Unmatched junction bases numbered 13, after V lost 2 bases and J lost 11 bases. The CDR3 sequence is 15 residues long. CDR3 DNA sequence: TGTGCCAGCAGTTTATCGGTAGCGGGCACAGATGTGCAGTATTTT. It yields the protein CASSLSVAGTDVQYF.

This chain links TRBV3-1 with TRBJ2-7, with D unresolved. The CDR3 is 15 residues long. The V gene's germline CDR1 is LGHDT and CDR2 YNNKEL (reference sequence). Trimming removed 0 bases from V and 2 bases from J, with 11 bases in between. For the CDR3, the DNA is TGTGCCAGCAGCCAAGACCCCCGGGCCGCCTACGAGCAGTACTTC. This sequence encodes CASSQDPRAAYEQYF.

This clonotype was seen once. The rearrangement joins TRBV7-8 to TRBJ2-3, with TRBD2 identical over 7 bases. The V segment lost 2 bases and the J segment 3 bases; nucleotides outside the gene matches: 8. CDR3 size: 16 residues. CDR1 and CDR2 (germline): SGHVS, FQNEAQ. The CDR3 sequence: CASSLFSGLRTDTQYF. CDR3 nucleotides: TGTGCCAGCAGCTTATTCTCGGGACTAAGAACAGATACGCAGTATTTT.

This chain links TRBV5-1 with TRBJ1-1; D remains unclear. CDR3 length: 15 residues. From germline, CDR1 is SGHRS and CDR2 YFSETQ. The V gene lost 1 base and the J gene lost 10 bases, with 20 bases spanning the gap. CDR3 bases: TGCGCCAGCAGCTTGTCACGACCTCCTGAGTCTCGAGCTTTCTTT. Translation: CASSLSRPPESRAFF.